This record concerns one T cell receptor beta chain sequence. What it binds is not known. CDR3 length: 13 residues. V was pared by 7 bases and J by 2 bases, with 8 bases of the junction left unmatched. Germline lookup yields CDR1 SQVTM and CDR2 ANQGSEA. The data were taken from a study of CD8 T cells in Susac syndrome. Study results and limitations: The authors acknowledged that their TCR sequencing and HLA analysis involved a relatively small number of individuals.

From blood CD8+ and CD4+ T cells, the TCR beta chain was sequenced. In contrast to the negatively isolated CD8+ and CD4+ T cells, TEMRA cells were FACS-enriched. RNA in amounts of roughly 0.45 to 1 ug was reverse transcribed with random hexamers. Amplification of TCR beta CDR3 by immunoSEQ multiplex PCR spanned 54 Vbeta and 13 Jbeta. From the immunoSEQ multiplex PCR reads, TCRdb called clonotypes with MiXCR, one entry per CDR3 protein. The sample carries more than 200,000 distinct CDR3 sequences, 90% to 95% recorded once. This chain links TRBV29-1 with TRBJ2-7; 7 bases match TRBD1. This TCR derives from a human donor with multiple sclerosis. The sample consisted of CD4+ T cells from PBMCs. CDR3 sequence reads: CSAQTGVTYEQYF. Written as DNA, the CDR3 is TGCAGCGCCCAAACAGGGGTGACCTACGAGCAGTACTTC.